The rows below give T cell receptor beta chains drawn from one sample of a study of T-cell reconstitution after alpha-beta-depleted transplantation in children. TCRdb reprocessed the PCR reads via MiXCR and lists one record per CDR3 protein. The repertoire holds approximately 100,000 distinct CDR3 sequences, with less than 15% as singletons. This specimen was PBMCs from the stem cell graft donor, taken from the stem cell graft. These receptors all come from a human donor who donated a stem cell graft to a child with inherited bone marrow failure. Each CDR3 is given with its conserved first and last residue. Each record gives: V gene, D gene, J gene, clone size, CDR3 DNA, CDR3 protein. D genes are given only for firm matches. Clone size, where shown, is once, few, many, or a class for clones that have expanded.

TRBV14	NA	TRBJ2-7	NA	TGTGCCAGCAGCCAAGATCGGTACAGCTCCTACGAGCAGTACTTC	CASSQDRYSSYEQYF
TRBV12-3/TRBV12-4	NA	TRBJ1-1	many	TGTGCCAGCAGTTTATTGGGTCCTGAAGCTTTCTTT	CASSLLGPEAFF
TRBV7-2	TRBD2	TRBJ2-7	many	TGTGCCAGCCGGAGACTAGCGGGAGAGGACTACGAGCAGTACTTC	CASRRLAGEDYEQYF
TRBV29-1	TRBD2	TRBJ2-7	NA	TGCAGCGCCACGACTAGCGGCTACGAGCAGTACTTC	CSATTSGYEQYF
TRBV10-2	NA	TRBJ2-1	many	TGCGCCAGCAGTGAGAGCTACAATGAGCAGTTCTTC	CASSESYNEQFF
TRBV18	NA	TRBJ1-1	many	TGTGCCAGCTCACCACCCTACGTCCCGACTGAAGCTTTCTTT	CASSPPYVPTEAFF
TRBV11-2	NA	TRBJ2-6	NA	TGTGCCAGCAGCTTAGTCCAGGGCCCCACATACACCTCTGGGGCCAACGTCCTGACTTTC	CASSLVQGPTYTSGANVLTF
TRBV7-2	TRBD1	TRBJ1-3	many	TGTGCCAGCAGCTCCCAGACAGGGTCCTCTGGAAACACCATATATTTT	CASSSQTGSSGNTIYF
TRBV28	NA	TRBJ2-7	few	TGTGCCAGCAGTTGGTTTGACAGGCGATACGAGCAGTACTTC	CASSWFDRRYEQYF
TRBV7-9	NA	TRBJ1-2	few	TGTGCCAGCAGCCTACAGGCGTTTTACTATGGCTACACCTTC	CASSLQAFYYGYTF
TRBV12-5	TRBD2	TRBJ2-1	NA	TGTGCCTTCTGTTTTGGGAGCGGGGGGGCTCAACCCTACAATGAGCAGTTCTTC	CAFCFGSGGAQPYNEQFF
TRBV7-6	NA	TRBJ2-2	many	TGTGCCAGCAGCTTAGGCGGGGCCGGGGAGCTGTTTTTT	CASSLGGAGELFF
TRBV6-5	NA	TRBJ1-5	many	TGTGCCAGCAGTTACTCGAACGAGGGACTTGGGGCCCAGCATTTT	CASSYSNEGLGAQHF
TRBV20-1	TRBD1	TRBJ2-6	many	TGCAGGGCGGACAGGGCCTCTGGGGCCAACGTCCTGACTTTC	CRADRASGANVLTF
TRBV5-1	TRBD1	TRBJ2-1	many	TGCGCCAGCAGCTGGGACAGCAATGAGCAGTTCTTC	CASSWDSNEQFF
TRBV29-1	NA	TRBJ2-7	many	TGCAGCGTTGGTTCCTACGAGCAGTACTTC	CSVGSYEQYF
TRBV4-1	NA	TRBJ2-1	few	TGCGCCAGCAGCCAAGGCCCCGCTCCGGTTGAGCAGTTCTTC	CASSQGPAPVEQFF
TRBV20-1	NA	TRBJ2-2	many	TGCAGTGCTAGAGTTTTTTCACAGGTGAACACCGGGGAGCTGTTTTTT	CSARVFSQVNTGELFF
TRBV5-1	NA	TRBJ2-5	many	TGCGCCAGCAGCTTGGATGAGACCCAGTACTTC	CASSLDETQYF
TRBV29-1	NA	TRBJ2-2	NA	TGCAGCGTAGGGAGTACCGGGGAGCTGTTTTTT	CSVGSTGELFF
TRBV7-2	NA	TRBJ2-4	NA	TGTGCCAGCAGCTTGGGCGGGGAGAGGGCCAAAAACATTCAGTACTTC	CASSLGGERAKNIQYF
TRBV18	TRBD2	TRBJ2-3	many	TGTGCCAGCTCACCTGGCCTAGCGGGATCGGTCACAGATACGCAGTATTTT	CASSPGLAGSVTDTQYF
TRBV10-3	NA	TRBJ2-6	NA	TGTGCCATCAGTGCTCAACAGGGCGGGGGAGGATCTGGGGCCAACGTCCTGACTTTC	CAISAQQGGGGSGANVLTF
TRBV6-2/TRBV6-3	NA	TRBJ1-5	few	TGTGCCAGCAGAGAAGGGGGAGACCAGCCCCAGCATTTT	CASREGGDQPQHF
TRBV6-2/TRBV6-3	NA	TRBJ1-1	NA	TGTGCCAGCAGTTCACGACAGTGGGTTGAAGCTTTCTTT	CASSSRQWVEAFF
TRBV5-1	NA	TRBJ1-4	many	TGCGCCAGCAGTCTTGGCCGGGGAGGAGAAAACTATGAAAAACTGTTTTTT	CASSLGRGGENYEKLFF
TRBV7-9	NA	TRBJ1-6	many	TGTGCCAGCAGCTGGGACCATAATTCACCCCTCCACTTT	CASSWDHNSPLHF
TRBV5-1	TRBD1	TRBJ2-1	many	TGCGCCAGCAGCCGTGGACAGGGGGGTGACAATGAGCAGTTCTTC	CASSRGQGGDNEQFF
TRBV7-9	NA	TRBJ2-3	many	TGTGCCAGCAGCTTGGCTCGGGGATTCACAGATACGCAGTATTTT	CASSLARGFTDTQYF
TRBV12-3/TRBV12-4	TRBD1	TRBJ1-5	many	TGTGCCAGCAGTTTCAGGACAGGGGCTCAGCCCCAGCATTTT	CASSFRTGAQPQHF
TRBV7-6	NA	TRBJ2-7	medium-sized	TGTGCCAGCAGCTTAGAAGGGCAGGGCTACGAGCAGTACTTC	CASSLEGQGYEQYF
TRBV20-1	NA	TRBJ2-2	many	TGCAGTGCTAGAGATACGGGAGTAGGCACCGGGGAGCTGTTTTTT	CSARDTGVGTGELFF
TRBV27	TRBD1	TRBJ2-1	many	TGTGCCAGCAGTTTATTGGGTTGGGACAGGGGGAATGAGCAGTTCTTC	CASSLLGWDRGNEQFF
TRBV5-1	TRBD1	TRBJ2-7	many	TGCGCCAGCAGCTTGGCCCCAGGACAGGGCTACGAGCAGTACTTC	CASSLAPGQGYEQYF
TRBV18	NA	TRBJ1-6	many	TGTGCCAGCTCACAGGGGGGTGCTAATTCACCCCTCCACTTT	CASSQGGANSPLHF
TRBV7-9	TRBD2	TRBJ2-3	many	TGTGCCAGCAGCTTACGGGCGGGGGCAGATACGCAGTATTTT	CASSLRAGADTQYF
TRBV2	TRBD1	TRBJ1-1	many	TGTGCCAGCACCGGGGACAGCCTGAACACTGAAGCTTTCTTT	CASTGDSLNTEAFF
TRBV7-2	NA	TRBJ2-7	NA	TGTGCCAGCAGCTTACCCTCCGGGCTCACCTACGAGCAGTACTTC	CASSLPSGLTYEQYF
TRBV7-2	TRBD2	TRBJ2-7	many	TGTGCCAGCAGCTTAGTTGCGGGAGTCTACGAGCAGTACTTC	CASSLVAGVYEQYF
TRBV27	TRBD2	TRBJ2-2	NA	TGTGCCAGCAGTCTAAAGCGGGGGGGTACCGGGGAGCTGTTTTTT	CASSLKRGGTGELFF
TRBV12-3/TRBV12-4	NA	TRBJ1-1	many	TGTGCCAGCAGTACGATCGGGGGGGCTTTCTTT	CASSTIGGAFF
TRBV20-1	NA	TRBJ2-3	many	TGCAGTGCTAGAGATCCTTCACACCCACGGAGGGTAGGAGATACGCAGTATTTT	CSARDPSHPRRVGDTQYF
TRBV4-3	TRBD1	TRBJ1-1	many	TGCGCCAGCAGCCAACATGGGGGCAGGGGGCTCACTGAAGCTTTCTTT	CASSQHGGRGLTEAFF
TRBV11-2	NA	TRBJ1-1	many	TGTGCCAGCAGCTTAGGGATGGAGCAAGGAGCTTTCTTT	CASSLGMEQGAFF
TRBV6-2/TRBV6-3	NA	TRBJ2-6	many	TGTGCCAGCAGGAGGGACGCGGGGGGGGCCAACGTCCTGACTTTC	CASRRDAGGANVLTF
TRBV5-1	TRBD2	TRBJ2-1	many	TGCGCCAGCAGCTTGGCCCTAGCGGGGGGACACAATGAGCAGTTCTTC	CASSLALAGGHNEQFF
TRBV7-3	NA	TRBJ2-1	few	TGTGCCAGCAGCGACGTGAAGCTACGGCCTTACAATGAGCAGTTCTTC	CASSDVKLRPYNEQFF
TRBV5-6	TRBD1	TRBJ2-7	few	TGTGCCAGCAGCTTGCAGGGGGCGGAGGAGCAGTACTTC	CASSLQGAEEQYF